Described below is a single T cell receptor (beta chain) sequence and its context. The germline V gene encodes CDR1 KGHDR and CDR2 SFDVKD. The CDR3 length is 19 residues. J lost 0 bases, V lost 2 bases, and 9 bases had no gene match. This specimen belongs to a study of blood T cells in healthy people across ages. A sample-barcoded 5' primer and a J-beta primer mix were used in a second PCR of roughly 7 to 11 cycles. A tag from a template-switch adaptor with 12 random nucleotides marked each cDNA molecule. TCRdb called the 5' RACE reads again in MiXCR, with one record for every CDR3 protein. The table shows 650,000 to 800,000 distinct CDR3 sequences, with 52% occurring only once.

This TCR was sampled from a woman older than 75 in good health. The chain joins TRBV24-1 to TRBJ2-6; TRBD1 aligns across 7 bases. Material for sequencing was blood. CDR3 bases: TGTGCCACCAGTGATTCAAAGTGGGACAGTCGCTCTGGGGCCAACGTCCTGACTTTC. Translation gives CATSDSKWDSRSGANVLTF.